This record looks at one TCR beta chain sequence and its context. No antigen is known for it. With autoimmune disease history or systemic immunosuppression, patients were excluded. Method: immunoSEQ multiplex PCR; TCRdb's copy keeps in-frame clones and lacks some. In the table there are about 74,000 clones, roughly 80% of which are singletons. This sample stems from a study of OX40 agonist ivuxolimab in advanced cancers. Overall study results and limits: The study observed clonal expansion of CD4+ and CD8+ blood T cells by week 6 at 0.1 to 3.0 mg/kg. Partial responders treated at 0.1-3.0 mg/kg exhibited clonal expansion among the lowest measured.

The CDR3 contains 14 residues. Germline CDR1 and CDR2: LNHDA and SQIVND (reference sequence). The germline V and J ends were trimmed by 5 bases and 4 bases, with 14 bases remaining between them. This chain uses TRBV19 with TRBJ1-2; D not certain. This clonotype was obtained from an adult with an advanced solid tumor such as melanoma, head and neck, liver or kidney cancer. The source material was CD4+ or CD8+ T cells sorted from blood, sampled in a trial of the OX40 agonist ivuxolimab. DNA for the CDR3: TGTGCCAGTAGTCCCGACCCCACCGGCTATGGCTACACCTTC. It yields the protein CASSPDPTGYGYTF.